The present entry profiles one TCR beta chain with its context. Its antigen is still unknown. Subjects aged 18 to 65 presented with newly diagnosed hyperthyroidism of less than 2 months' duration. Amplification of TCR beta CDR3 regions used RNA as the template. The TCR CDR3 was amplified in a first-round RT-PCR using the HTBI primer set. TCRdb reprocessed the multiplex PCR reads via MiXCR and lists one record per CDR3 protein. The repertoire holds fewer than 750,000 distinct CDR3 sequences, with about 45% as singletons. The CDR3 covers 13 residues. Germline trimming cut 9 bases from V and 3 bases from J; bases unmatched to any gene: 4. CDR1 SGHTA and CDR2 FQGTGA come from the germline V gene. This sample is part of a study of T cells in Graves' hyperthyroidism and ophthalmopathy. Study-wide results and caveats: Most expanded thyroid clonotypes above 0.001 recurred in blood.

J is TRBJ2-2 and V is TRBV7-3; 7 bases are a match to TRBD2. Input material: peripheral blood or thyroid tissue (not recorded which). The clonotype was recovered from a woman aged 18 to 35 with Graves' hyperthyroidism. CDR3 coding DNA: TGTGCCAGTTCCCGGGAGGACACCGGGGAGCTGTTTTTT. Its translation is CASSREDTGELFF.